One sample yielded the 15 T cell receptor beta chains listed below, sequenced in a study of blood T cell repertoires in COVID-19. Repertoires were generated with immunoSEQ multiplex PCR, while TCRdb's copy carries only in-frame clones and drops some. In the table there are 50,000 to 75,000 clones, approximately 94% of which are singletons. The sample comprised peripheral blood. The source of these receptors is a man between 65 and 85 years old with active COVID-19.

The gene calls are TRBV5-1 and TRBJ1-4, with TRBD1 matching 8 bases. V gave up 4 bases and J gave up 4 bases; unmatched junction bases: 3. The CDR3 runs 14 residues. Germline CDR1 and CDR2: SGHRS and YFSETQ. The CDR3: CASSRTGNNEKLFF. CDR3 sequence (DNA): TGCGCCAGCAGCCGGACAGGGAATAATGAAAAACTGTTTTTT.

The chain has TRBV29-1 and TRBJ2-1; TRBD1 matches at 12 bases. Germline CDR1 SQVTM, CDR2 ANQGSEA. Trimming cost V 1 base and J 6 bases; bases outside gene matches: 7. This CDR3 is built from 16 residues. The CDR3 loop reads CSVEGLRGQGANEQFF. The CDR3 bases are TGCAGCGTTGAAGGCCTCAGGGGACAGGGGGCCAATGAGCAGTTCTTC.

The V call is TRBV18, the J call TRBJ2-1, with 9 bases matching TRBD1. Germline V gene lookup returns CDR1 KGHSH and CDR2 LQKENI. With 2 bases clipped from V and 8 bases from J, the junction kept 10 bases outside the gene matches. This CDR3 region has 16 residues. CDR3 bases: TGTGCCAGCTCACCATTCCTACAGGGGGCGATCGATGAGCAGTTCTTC. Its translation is CASSPFLQGAIDEQFF.

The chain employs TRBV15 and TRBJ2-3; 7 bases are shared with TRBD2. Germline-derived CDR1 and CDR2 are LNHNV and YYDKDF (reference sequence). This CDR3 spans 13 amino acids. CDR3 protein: CAVSGQYTDTQYF. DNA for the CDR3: TGTGCTGTTAGCGGGCAATACACAGATACGCAGTATTTT.

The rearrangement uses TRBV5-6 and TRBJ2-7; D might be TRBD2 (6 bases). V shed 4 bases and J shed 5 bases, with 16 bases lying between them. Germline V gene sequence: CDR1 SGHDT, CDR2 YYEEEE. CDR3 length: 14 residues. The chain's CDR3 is CASSPDSGVHEQYV. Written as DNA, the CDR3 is TGTGCCAGCAGCCCGGACTCGGGGGTCCACGAGCAGTACGTC.

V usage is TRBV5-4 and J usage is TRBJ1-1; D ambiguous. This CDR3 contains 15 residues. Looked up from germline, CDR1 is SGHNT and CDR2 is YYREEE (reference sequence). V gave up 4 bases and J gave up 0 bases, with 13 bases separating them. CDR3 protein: CASSAGSYMNTEAFF. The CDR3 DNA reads TGTGCCAGCAGCGCCGGGAGCTACATGAACACTGAAGCTTTCTTT. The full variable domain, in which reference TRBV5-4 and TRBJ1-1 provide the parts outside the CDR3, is ETGVTQSPTHLIKTRGQQVTLRCSSQSGHNTVSWYQQALGQGPQFIFQYYREEENGRGNFPPRFSGLQFPNYSSELNVNALELDDSALYLCASSAGSYMNTEAFFGQGTRLTVV.

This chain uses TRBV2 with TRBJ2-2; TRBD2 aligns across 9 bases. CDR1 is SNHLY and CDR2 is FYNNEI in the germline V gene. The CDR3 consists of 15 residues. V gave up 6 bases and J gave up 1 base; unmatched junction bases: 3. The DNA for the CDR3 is TGTGCCAGCAGCCCGACTAGCGGGAACACCGGGGAGCTGTTTTTT. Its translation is CASSPTSGNTGELFF.

Here the CDR3 DNA reads TGTGCCACCATGAAGGGTCGGGGGGGGTTTAATGAGCAGTTCTTC. This sequence encodes CATMKGRGGFNEQFF. The chain uses TRBV24-1 and TRBJ2-1; 8 nucleotides match TRBD2. V shed 8 bases, J shed 7 bases, and the junction held 12 bases outside the gene matches. Germline V gives CDR1 KGHDR, CDR2 SFDVKD. The CDR3 has 15 amino acids.

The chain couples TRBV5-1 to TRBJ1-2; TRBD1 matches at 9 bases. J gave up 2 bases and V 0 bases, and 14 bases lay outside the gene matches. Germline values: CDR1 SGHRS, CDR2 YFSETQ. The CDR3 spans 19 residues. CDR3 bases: TGCGCCAGCAGCTTGGCGTTTCTTTCTGGGACAGGGCCCAACTATGGCTACACCTTC. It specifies CASSLAFLSGTGPNYGYTF.

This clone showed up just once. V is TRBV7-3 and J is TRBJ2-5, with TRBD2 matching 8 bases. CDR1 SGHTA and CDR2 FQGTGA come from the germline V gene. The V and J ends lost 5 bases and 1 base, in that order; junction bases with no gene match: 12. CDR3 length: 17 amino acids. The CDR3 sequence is CASSPRGSSGVQETQYF. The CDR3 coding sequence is TGTGCCAGCAGCCCGCGGGGGAGTAGCGGGGTCCAAGAGACCCAGTACTTC.

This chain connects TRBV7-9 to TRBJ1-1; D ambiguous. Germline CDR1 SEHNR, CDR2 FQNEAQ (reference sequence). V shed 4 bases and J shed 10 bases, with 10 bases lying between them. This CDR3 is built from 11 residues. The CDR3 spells CASSSGRSAFF. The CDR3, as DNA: TGTGCCAGCAGCTCCGGGAGATCAGCTTTCTTT.

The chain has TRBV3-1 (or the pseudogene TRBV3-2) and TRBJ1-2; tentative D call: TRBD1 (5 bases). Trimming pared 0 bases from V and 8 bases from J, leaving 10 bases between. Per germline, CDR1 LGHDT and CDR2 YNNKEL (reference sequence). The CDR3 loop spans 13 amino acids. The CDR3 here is CASSQEASGGYTF. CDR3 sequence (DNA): TGTGCCAGCAGCCAAGAGGCCTCAGGGGGCTACACCTTC.

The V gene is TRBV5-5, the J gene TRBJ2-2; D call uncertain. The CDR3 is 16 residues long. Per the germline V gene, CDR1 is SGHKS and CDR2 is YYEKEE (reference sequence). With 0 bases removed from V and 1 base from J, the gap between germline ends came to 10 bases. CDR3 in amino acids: CASSLASGWNTGELFF. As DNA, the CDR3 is TGTGCCAGCAGCTTGGCTTCCGGGTGGAACACCGGGGAGCTGTTTTTT. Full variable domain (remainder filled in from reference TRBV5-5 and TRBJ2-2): DAGVTQSPTHLIKTRGQQVTLRCSPISGHKSVSWYQQVLGQGPQFIFQYYEKEERGRGNFPDRFSARQFPNYSSELNVNALLLGDSALYLCASSLASGWNTGELFFGEGSRLTVL.

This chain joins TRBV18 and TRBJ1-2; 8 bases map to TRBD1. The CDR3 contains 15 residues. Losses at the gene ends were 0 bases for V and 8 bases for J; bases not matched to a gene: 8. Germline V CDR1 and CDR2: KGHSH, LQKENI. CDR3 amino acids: CASSPPPDRVGGYTF. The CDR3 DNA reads TGTGCCAGCTCACCACCCCCGGACAGGGTGGGGGGCTACACCTTC.

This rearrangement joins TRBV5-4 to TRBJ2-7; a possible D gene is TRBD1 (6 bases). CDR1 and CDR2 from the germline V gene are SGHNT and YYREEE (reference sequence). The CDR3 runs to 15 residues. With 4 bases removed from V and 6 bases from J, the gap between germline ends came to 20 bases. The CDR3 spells CASSTRDKTTGEQYV. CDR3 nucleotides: TGTGCCAGCAGCACCCGGGACAAAACTACTGGCGAGCAGTACGTC.